A selection of T cell receptor beta chains follows, all from one sample in a study of cytomegalovirus exposure and HLA in healthy donors. Generated by immunoSEQ multiplex PCR, the TCRdb table keeps only in-frame clones and is missing some. The sample holds about 250,000 clones; more than 75% are singletons and the top ten take about 11%. Source material: PBMCs. Receptors originate from a man between 18 and 29 years old in good health and CMV-seropositive. The CDR3 runs from the conserved cysteine through the conserved F or W. A D gene is named only where the DNA matches it firmly. Part of the rows lack a size; the others show once, few, many or a class for expanded clones.

clone_size	j_call	cdr3_length	v_call	d_call	cdr3_aa	cdr3_nt
NA	TRBJ1-5	13	TRBV27	NA	CASSLSKEGPQHF	TGTGCCAGCAGTTTATCTAAAGAAGGGCCCCAGCATTTT
once	TRBJ2-2	15	TRBV4-2	NA	CASSQEQGNTGELFF	TGTGCCAGCAGCCAAGAACAGGGGAACACCGGGGAGCTGTTTTTT
NA	TRBJ2-7	15	TRBV5-6	TRBD2	CASSLGGGRAREQYF	TGTGCCAGCAGCTTGGGAGGCGGGAGGGCGCGGGAGCAGTACTTC
many	TRBJ1-2	15	TRBV6-5	TRBD1	CASSYSPDRVYGYTF	TGTGCCAGCAGTTACTCCCCGGACAGGGTCTATGGCTACACCTTC
many	TRBJ1-1	13	TRBV19	NA	CASSNHENTEAFF	TGTGCCAGTAGTAATCATGAGAACACTGAAGCTTTCTTT
NA	TRBJ2-1	14	TRBV5-1	TRBD1	CASVQGQGYNEQFF	TGCGCCAGCGTTCAAGGACAGGGTTACAATGAGCAGTTCTTC
NA	TRBJ2-7	13	TRBV11-2	TRBD1	CASSLTGDYEQYF	TGTGCCAGCAGCTTGACAGGGGACTACGAGCAGTACTTC
NA	TRBJ1-2	13	TRBV7-9	NA	CASSLDQGYGYTF	TGTGCCAGCAGCTTAGACCAGGGCTATGGCTACACCTTC
NA	TRBJ1-2	14	TRBV27	NA	CASSSTGSIYGYTF	TGTGCCAGCAGTTCTACAGGGTCTATCTATGGCTACACCTTC
NA	TRBJ2-2	14	TRBV6-5	NA	CASSYSPVTGELFF	TGTGCCAGCAGTTACTCCCCCGTCACCGGGGAGCTGTTTTTT
NA	TRBJ1-2	14	TRBV18	TRBD1	CASSPLTGADGYTF	TGTGCCAGCTCACCTCTTACAGGGGCCGATGGCTACACCTTC
once	TRBJ2-2	11	TRBV11-3	NA	CASSSYGELFF	TGTGCCAGCAGCTCGTACGGGGAGCTGTTTTTT
once	TRBJ1-4	12	TRBV28	NA	CASSVFREKLFF	TGTGCCAGCAGTGTCTTTAGGGAAAAACTGTTTTTT
NA	TRBJ1-1	12	TRBV30	TRBD1	CALQGANTEAFF	TGTGCCTTACAGGGGGCCAACACTGAAGCTTTCTTT
NA	TRBJ1-2	11	TRBV7-9	NA	CASSPDGDYTF	TGTGCCAGCAGCCCGGACGGGGACTACACCTTC
NA	TRBJ2-2	15	TRBV27	TRBD2	CASTWGPGGGGELFF	TGTGCCAGCACCTGGGGACCGGGGGGGGGCGGGGAGCTGTTTTTT
NA	TRBJ2-3	14	TRBV5-4	TRBD2	CASSREGVTDTQYF	TGTGCCAGCAGTCGGGAGGGCGTCACAGATACGCAGTATTTT
NA	TRBJ2-7	13	TRBV7-9	NA	CASSLYTAYEQYF	TGTGCCAGCAGCTTATACACGGCCTACGAGCAGTACTTC
NA	TRBJ2-1	13	TRBV5-6	NA	CASSIGHNNEQFF	TGTGCCAGCAGCATTGGACACAACAATGAGCAGTTCTTC
NA	TRBJ1-1	13	TRBV13	NA	CASSFWHNTEAFF	TGTGCCAGCAGCTTTTGGCACAACACTGAAGCTTTCTTT
once	TRBJ1-1	12	TRBV5-4	NA	CASSGVNTEAFF	TGTGCCAGCAGCGGGGTGAACACTGAAGCTTTCTTT
once	TRBJ1-5	17	TRBV27	NA	CASSLIEGNVGNQPQHF	TGTGCCAGCAGTTTAATAGAGGGCAATGTGGGCAATCAGCCCCAGCATTTT
few	TRBJ1-4	14	TRBV6-1	NA	CASSDGGVNEKLFF	TGTGCCAGCAGTGACGGGGGAGTTAATGAAAAACTGTTTTTT
once	TRBJ2-3	14	TRBV13	NA	CASSPRSGTDTQYF	TGTGCCAGCAGCCCCAGAAGCGGCACAGATACGCAGTATTTT
NA	TRBJ2-7	14	TRBV11-2	NA	CASSLDPRIYEQYF	TGTGCCAGCAGCTTAGATCCCAGAATTTACGAGCAGTACTTC
NA	TRBJ2-1	15	TRBV19	NA	CASSIEPGTYNEQFF	TGTGCCAGTAGTATAGAGCCGGGCACCTACAATGAGCAGTTCTTC
few	TRBJ2-2	13	TRBV30	NA	CAWQGQSTGELFF	TGTGCCTGGCAAGGACAGAGCACCGGGGAGCTGTTTTTT
NA	TRBJ2-1	20	TRBV9	TRBD2	CASSVVPGTSGSRSYNEQFF	TGTGCCAGCAGCGTAGTTCCCGGGACTAGCGGGAGTCGTTCCTACAATGAGCAGTTCTTC
NA	TRBJ2-7	16	TRBV7-9	NA	CASSLEVGKTLDEQYF	TGTGCCAGCAGCTTAGAAGTCGGCAAGACACTGGACGAGCAGTACTTC
once	TRBJ1-3	15	TRBV6-5	NA	CASSLRGLSGNTIYF	TGTGCCAGCAGCTTACGGGGACTCTCTGGAAACACCATATATTTT
NA	TRBJ2-2	14	TRBV28	NA	CASSPQRGTGELFF	TGTGCCAGCAGTCCGCAGAGAGGGACCGGGGAGCTGTTTTTT
NA	TRBJ1-1	15	TRBV10-3	NA	CAISESTKRAAEAFF	TGTGCCATCAGTGAGTCGACTAAGAGGGCAGCTGAAGCTTTCTTT
NA	TRBJ2-1	16	TRBV5-1	TRBD2	CASSLSSGRVYNEQFF	TGCGCCAGCAGCTTGTCTAGCGGGAGGGTCTACAATGAGCAGTTCTTC
few	TRBJ1-2	13	TRBV2	TRBD1	CASSPQGYDGYTF	TGTGCCAGCAGTCCACAGGGGTACGATGGCTACACCTTC
NA	TRBJ2-7	13	TRBV7-9	NA	CASRQTGYYEQYF	TGTGCCAGCAGGCAAACAGGTTACTACGAGCAGTACTTC
NA	TRBJ2-7	13	TRBV2	NA	CASSEAGSHEQYF	TGTGCCAGCAGTGAAGCCGGGTCCCACGAGCAGTACTTC
once	TRBJ1-2	13	TRBV5-1	TRBD1	CASSLDPGGGYTF	TGCGCCAGCAGCTTGGACCCAGGGGGTGGCTACACCTTC
NA	TRBJ2-7	12	TRBV2	NA	CASSEMPYEQYF	TGTGCCAGCAGTGAGATGCCCTACGAGCAGTACTTC
once	TRBJ1-1	14	TRBV5-6	NA	CASSLAITDTEAFF	TGTGCCAGCAGCTTGGCCATAACAGACACTGAAGCTTTCTTT
NA	TRBJ1-5	14	TRBV6-1	NA	CASSSLGTNQPQHF	TGTGCCAGCAGTTCTCTCGGGACAAATCAGCCCCAGCATTTT
NA	TRBJ2-3	15	TRBV7-6	NA	CASSHLASSTDTQYF	TGTGCCAGCAGCCATCTAGCCTCTAGCACAGATACGCAGTATTTT
NA	TRBJ1-5	12	TRBV7-2	NA	CASSPRNQPQHF	TGTGCCAGCAGCCCGCGCAATCAGCCCCAGCATTTT